The clone carrying this TCR gamma chain came up a few times. Its antigen is not identified. The CDR3 runs 12 residues. Germline V gene data show CDR1 as VINAFY and CDR2 as YDVSNSKD. J was trimmed by 4 bases and V by 4 bases; bases with no gene match: 4. This sample is drawn from a study of Vδ1+ human thymocytes. Study results and limitations: Thymic TRG and TRD repertoires appeared highly polyclonal.

Sequences come from RNA converted to cDNA by reverse transcription. CDR3 amplicons came from multiplex PCR with pooled V-gene forward and constant-region reverse primers. TCRdb fed the multiplex PCR reads into CATT to redo clone calling. The table records approximately 7,000 gamma-chain clones, roughly 40% of them present only once. Sequencing was performed on Vdelta1+ gamma-delta thymocytes from the thymus. Regarding subset: FACS-sorted CD3+ TCRalphabeta- TCRVdelta1+ TCRVdelta2- thymocytes. The sequence was obtained from a boy younger than two who had congenital heart surgery. The chain is built from TRGV5 and TRGJ1 or TRGJ2. The CDR3 nucleotides are TGTGCCACCTGGGAGAGATATTATAAGAAACTCTTT. Translated: CATWERYYKKLF.